This T cell receptor (beta chain) stems from a study of identical twins. Broader study findings: Excess sharing by twins proved weaker in beta out-of-frame sequences. It was possible that invariant MAIT and iNKT cells partly confounded the zero-insertion analyses.

Germline CDR1 is SGDLS and CDR2 is YYNGEE. The CDR3 length is 18 residues. The trim removed 3 bases at V and 8 bases at J, leaving 16 bases unmatched. This clonotype has at least ten counts. The antigen remains undetermined. Unique molecular identifiers were present on the cDNA, and a universal primer site came from template switching. MiXCR, applied by TCRdb to the 5' RACE reads, yields one record per CDR3 protein. The sample has about 890,000 distinct CDR3 sequences, 9% to 15% seen once. This same sample was also taken into another study, of yellow fever vaccine responses in identical twins. That work adds: Reports say the vaccine T cell response in twins looked partly convergent and partly personalized.

The sequenced sample was PBMCs. This receptor was obtained from a woman in her late teens or twenties in good health. This chain links TRBV9 with TRBJ2-1, with TRBD2 matching over 11 bases. This CDR3 reads CASSADRTGTSGIDEQFF. The CDR3 nucleotides are TGTGCCAGCAGCGCCGACAGGACCGGGACTAGCGGCATCGATGAGCAGTTCTTC.